These 27 T cell receptor beta chains were sequenced from one sample in a study of Ad26.COV2.S vaccination and SARS-CoV-2 variants. Method: immunoSEQ multiplex PCR; TCRdb's copy keeps in-frame clones and lacks some. The repertoire consists of about 370,000 clones, with 80% to 90% occurring once and the leading ten covering 3% to 3.5%. Sample treatment: about 20 received Ad26.COV2.S at low or high dose, single or two shots; a few received placebo; per-sample allocation not given. It was on day 63 after the first vaccine or placebo injection that samples were taken. Sequencing was performed on peripheral blood, taken in a trial of Ad26.COV2.S vaccine versus placebo. The receptors were gathered from a person aged 18-60 years who received the Ad26.COV2.S COVID-19 vaccine or a placebo.

The chain employs TRBV6-1 and TRBJ2-3, with a possible D match to TRBD1 (5 bases). The V end was cut by 1 base, the J end by 0 bases, with 8 bases between. Germline loops: CDR1 MNHNS, CDR2 SASEGT. The CDR3 spans 15 residues. The CDR3 sequence is CASSEGTTSTDTQYF. DNA of the CDR3: TGTGCCAGCAGTGAAGGGACAACAAGCACAGATACGCAGTATTTT.

The chain joins TRBV12-3 or TRBV12-4 to TRBJ2-5; TRBD2 might be the D (7 bases). Deletions cut 6 bases from V and 4 bases from J, with 12 bases between. The CDR3 is 13 amino acids. The CDR3 DNA follows: TGTGCCAGCAGCCACAGGGAGGGAGAGACCCAGTACTTC. As protein: CASSHREGETQYF.

V usage is TRBV18 and J usage is TRBJ2-7; D possibly matches TRBD1 or TRBD2 (5 bases each). Trimming left V 3 bases short and J 6 bases short, with 9 bases between. This CDR3 comprises 12 residues. Germline V gene sequence: CDR1 KGHSH, CDR2 LQKENI. This chain's CDR3 is CASSPGGREQYF. The CDR3 DNA reads TGTGCCAGCTCACCTGGGGGACGCGAGCAGTACTTC.

The chain carries TRBV30 and TRBJ1-1; D might be TRBD1 (6 bases). V shed 5 bases and J shed 0 bases, with 10 bases lying between them. The CDR3 runs 13 residues. The germline gives CDR1 GTSNPN, CDR2 SVGIG (reference sequence). This chain's CDR3 is CAWVRDMNTEAFF. CDR3 nucleotide sequence: TGTGCCTGGGTCAGGGACATGAACACTGAAGCTTTCTTT.

The chain couples TRBV18 to TRBJ1-1; D is undetermined. V was trimmed by 2 bases and J by 2 bases, leaving 15 bases between them. The germline V gene encodes CDR1 KGHSH and CDR2 LQKENI. The CDR3 has 16 residues. CDR3 sequence (DNA): TGTGCCAGCTCACCATTGTTCGGAGGGTCAAACACTGAAGCTTTCTTT. Protein: CASSPLFGGSNTEAFF.

This chain joins TRBV5-1 and TRBJ1-2; the D gene is possibly TRBD1 (5 bases). CDR3 length equals 14 residues. Germline loops: CDR1 SGHRS, CDR2 YFSETQ. Trimming took 1 base from V and 7 from J, leaving 14 bases between them. The DNA for the CDR3 is TGCGCCAGCAGCTTGTTGGGCGGGGGTGGTGGCTACACCTTC. This sequence encodes CASSLLGGGGGYTF. The full variable domain, its missing parts supplied by reference TRBV5-1 and TRBJ1-2, is KAGVTQTPRYLIKTRGQQVTLSCSPISGHRSVSWYQQTPGQGLQFLFEYFSETQRNKGNFPGRFSGRQFSNSRSEMNVSTLELGDSALYLCASSLLGGGGGYTFGSGTRLTVV.

The rearrangement joins TRBV2 to TRBJ2-5; 16 nucleotides agree with TRBD2. Unmatched junction bases numbered 9, after V lost 6 bases and J lost 5 bases. From germline, CDR1 is SNHLY and CDR2 FYNNEI. This CDR3 is 17 amino acids long. The CDR3 sequence is CASSEPGLAGGAETQYF. In DNA form, the CDR3 reads TGTGCCAGCAGCGAGCCGGGACTAGCGGGGGGGGCCGAGACCCAGTACTTC.

This chain links TRBV10-1 with TRBJ1-6, with D possibly matching TRBD1 (6 bases). This CDR3 comprises 14 residues. Trimming took off 4 bases at V and 5 bases at J, with 9 bases between the two ends. Germline-derived CDR1 and CDR2 are WNHNN and SYGVQD (reference sequence). CDR3 bases: TGCGCCAGCAGTGGATCAGGGGATAATTCACCCCTCCACTTT. It specifies CASSGSGDNSPLHF.

The V gene is TRBV27, the J gene TRBJ1-3; D is perhaps TRBD1 (6 bases). There are 13 residues in the CDR3. V lost 8 bases and J 2 bases, leaving 10 bases between the germline ends. The germline V gene has CDR1 MNHEY and CDR2 SMNVEV (reference sequence). CDR3 protein: CASRQVAGNTIYF. The CDR3, as DNA: TGTGCCAGCCGACAGGTGGCTGGAAACACCATATATTTT.

As regards this clone: Other nucleotide sequences from this sample produce the same CDR3. The chain couples TRBV3-1 (or the pseudogene TRBV3-2) to TRBJ1-2; a weak D match, TRBD1 (5 bases). The V end was cut by 0 bases, the J end by 7 bases, with 9 bases between. The germline gives CDR1 LGHDT, CDR2 YNNKEL (reference sequence). The CDR3 sequence is 13 residues long. Here the CDR3 DNA reads TGTGCCAGCAGCCAAGACAGGGCCGGTGGCTACACCTTC. Protein: CASSQDRAGGYTF.

This clone appeared a single time. V is TRBV10-3 and J is TRBJ2-5; D uncertain. Germline V gene sequence: CDR1 ENHRY, CDR2 SYGVKD. Trimming left V 7 bases short and J 5 bases short, with 17 bases between. There are 14 residues in the CDR3. The CDR3 DNA reads as TGTGCCATCATGTGGCCTCCTCTGAAGGAGACCCAGTACTTC. This gives the protein CAIMWPPLKETQYF.

The chain combines TRBV7-2 with TRBJ2-1; no clear D gene. Trimming pared 1 base from V and 0 bases from J, leaving 10 bases between. Germline CDR1 and CDR2: SGHTA and FQGNSA. The CDR3 covers 16 residues. This CDR3 is CASSLGRYVSYNEQFF. The CDR3 nucleotides read TGTGCCAGCAGCTTAGGTAGGTACGTCTCCTACAATGAGCAGTTCTTC.

Regarding this clone: The same CDR3 is also encoded by other DNA sequences in this sample. This chain connects TRBV18 to TRBJ1-5; no clear D. V was clipped by 3 bases and J by 1 base, with 4 bases between them. This CDR3 has 13 amino acids. Germline CDR1 is KGHSH and CDR2 is LQKENI. The CDR3 here is CASSPESNQPQHF. For the CDR3, the DNA is TGTGCCAGCTCACCTGAGAGCAATCAGCCCCAGCATTTT.

J is TRBJ2-3 and V is TRBV7-2; 12 bases are shared with TRBD2. Germline trimming cut 6 bases from V and 5 bases from J; bases unmatched to any gene: 9. CDR3 size: 16 residues. The germline V gene has CDR1 SGHTA and CDR2 FQGNSA. The CDR3 nucleotides are TGTGCCAGCAGTCGCACCGCACTAGCGGGGGGAGATACGCAGTATTTT. Amino acid sequence: CASSRTALAGGDTQYF.

The rearrangement links TRBV18 to TRBJ1-5, with unresolved D. Trimming took 3 bases from V and 2 from J, leaving 17 bases between them. The CDR3 covers 17 residues. Germline CDR1 is KGHSH and CDR2 is LQKENI. CDR3 coding DNA: TGTGCCAGCTCACCGGAGGACTCGGGAAGGGGCAATCAGCCCCAGCATTTT. Protein product: CASSPEDSGRGNQPQHF.

This clone was seen more than once but under ten times. The rearrangement joins TRBV27 to TRBJ2-7; no reliable D call. The CDR3 is 13 amino acids. Germline V CDR1 and CDR2: MNHEY, SMNVEV (reference sequence). Trimming stripped 7 bases from V and 2 bases from J, with 12 bases between. This CDR3 reads CASKGYKPYEQYF. CDR3 sequence (DNA): TGTGCCAGCAAAGGTTACAAACCCTACGAGCAGTACTTC.

On this clone: This CDR3 is also generated by other DNA sequences in the sample. The chain recombines TRBV6-5 with TRBJ2-2, with D unclear. Deletions cut 2 bases from V and 4 bases from J, with 5 bases between. Germline values: CDR1 MNHEY, CDR2 SVGAGI. The CDR3 length is 13 residues. Here the CDR3 DNA reads TGTGCCAGCAGTTACCCTGGCACCGGGGAGCTGTTTTTT. This encodes CASSYPGTGELFF.

The chain carries TRBV5-4 and TRBJ2-1, with 11 bases that match TRBD2. V trimming: 0 bases; J trimming: 0 bases; junction bases outside the gene matches: 11. The length of the CDR3 is 20 residues. Looked up from germline, CDR1 is SGHNT and CDR2 is YYREEE (reference sequence). CDR3 DNA sequence: TGTGCCAGCAGCTTGGATGGGGCTAGCGGGGGGCACAGCTCCTACAATGAGCAGTTCTTC. Translation gives CASSLDGASGGHSSYNEQFF. Filled out from reference TRBV5-4 and TRBJ2-1, the complete variable domain reads ETGVTQSPTHLIKTRGQQVTLRCSSQSGHNTVSWYQQALGQGPQFIFQYYREEENGRGNFPPRFSGLQFPNYSSELNVNALELDDSALYLCASSLDGASGGHSSYNEQFFGPGTRLTVL.

The V call is TRBV19, the J call TRBJ1-2, with D perhaps matching TRBD1 (6 bases). Trimming left V 2 bases short and J 3 bases short, with 16 bases between. CDR1 and CDR2 (germline): LNHDA, SQIVND (reference sequence). The CDR3 loop spans 16 amino acids. CDR3 sequence reads: CASSIFTGSLYYGYTF. Here the CDR3 DNA reads TGTGCCAGTAGTATATTTACAGGGAGCCTCTACTATGGCTACACCTTC.

The CDR3 bases are TGTGCCACCCGGACTAGCGGCCAAGAGACCCAGTACTTC. Residues: CATRTSGQETQYF. The chain has TRBV6-5 and TRBJ2-5; 10 bases are a match to TRBD2. The CDR3 is 13 residues long. V was pared by 10 bases and J by 1 base, with 3 bases of the junction left unmatched. Germline-derived CDR1 and CDR2 are MNHEY and SVGAGI.

This chain links TRBV4-3 with TRBJ2-2; D ambiguous. The germline V gene has CDR1 LGHNA and CDR2 YSLEER. This CDR3 contains 14 residues. V lost 0 bases, J lost 6 bases, and 8 bases lay in between. CDR3: CASSQELYSGELFF. CDR3 bases: TGCGCCAGCAGCCAAGAGTTGTATTCCGGGGAGCTGTTTTTT.

V usage is TRBV6-5 and J usage is TRBJ1-4, with 8 bases matching TRBD1. The V gene end was trimmed by 6 bases and the J gene end by 6 bases; junction bases not matched to a gene: 6. The CDR3 runs 14 residues. Looked up from germline, CDR1 is MNHEY and CDR2 is SVGAGI. CDR3 in amino acids: CASRRGGQDEKLFF. The CDR3 DNA sequence: TGTGCCAGCAGGAGAGGGGGACAGGATGAAAAACTGTTTTTT.

The chain has TRBV5-4 and TRBJ2-1; 7 nucleotides align to TRBD1. The CDR3 is 15 residues long. Germline CDR1 reads SGHNT; CDR2 reads YYREEE (reference sequence). With 4 bases clipped from V and 8 bases from J, the junction kept 12 bases outside the gene matches. For the CDR3, the DNA is TGTGCCAGCAGCATAGACAGGGCCCGAAGGGATGAGCAGTTCTTC. Translation: CASSIDRARRDEQFF.

The rearrangement uses TRBV12-3 or TRBV12-4 and TRBJ2-6; D gene ambiguous. V lost 7 bases, J lost 0 bases, and 4 bases lay in between. The CDR3 loop spans 13 amino acids. Here the CDR3 DNA reads TGTGCCAGCATCAACTCTGGGGCCAACGTCCTGACTTTC. This gives the protein CASINSGANVLTF.

The genes are TRBV7-8 and TRBJ2-7; no definite D call. The V end lost 0 bases, the J end lost 2 bases, and 8 bases lay between the germline ends. This CDR3 region has 14 residues. CDR1 SGHVS and CDR2 FQNEAQ come from the germline V gene. The chain's CDR3 is CASSLAVITYEQYF. The DNA of the CDR3 is TGTGCCAGCAGCTTAGCGGTCATTACCTACGAGCAGTACTTC.

The gene calls are TRBV2 and TRBJ2-7; D not certain. This CDR3 region has 13 residues. Germline CDR1 reads SNHLY; CDR2 reads FYNNEI. The V and J ends lost 0 bases and 3 bases respectively, with 6 bases between them. CDR3 sequence: CASSEALLYEQYF. The CDR3 DNA is TGTGCCAGCAGTGAAGCGCTTCTCTACGAGCAGTACTTC.

The chain employs TRBV6-5 and TRBJ2-5; TRBD2 agrees at 7 bases. Germline V gene sequence: CDR1 MNHEY, CDR2 SVGAGI. J lost 2 bases, V lost 7 bases, and 10 bases had no gene match. The CDR3 has 15 amino acids. CDR3 residues: CASISGWRGQETQYF. The CDR3 DNA reads as TGTGCCAGCATCTCAGGTTGGCGGGGGCAAGAGACCCAGTACTTC.